This entry is about one T cell receptor beta chain. Repertoires were generated with immunoSEQ multiplex PCR, while TCRdb's copy carries only in-frame clones and drops some. The table includes a few hundred thousand clones, roughly 84% detected once. From germline, CDR1 is SGDLS and CDR2 YYNGEE. This CDR3 has 13 amino acids. Trimming stripped 3 bases from V and 8 bases from J, with 12 bases between. These data originate in a study of blood T cell repertoires in COVID-19. This clonotype originated in a man aged 35-49 years with active or convalescent COVID-19. V usage is TRBV9 and J usage is TRBJ2-4, with a tentative D call TRBD2 (6 bases). The sample comprised peripheral blood. The CDR3 is CASSALWGDIQYF. Written as DNA, the CDR3 is TGTGCCAGCAGCGCACTCTGGGGGGACATTCAGTACTTC.